This TCR beta chain is from a study of human T cells and chemical hapten exposure. Time point: patch test 2, 6 weeks after DPC sensitization. The treatment denotes: therapeutic diphenylcyclopropenone sensitization with weekly scalp DPC. The study drew its donors from alopecia patients who were 18 to 70 years old and suitable for DPC. The CDR3 spans 14 residues. Trimming shortened V by 2 bases and J by 7 bases, and 12 bases separated the two germline ends. Germline CDR1 reads MNHNY; CDR2 reads SVGAGI (reference sequence). TCRdb processed the RACE reads anew with MiXCR; each CDR3 protein has one entry. The table records a few hundred thousand distinct CDR3 sequences, around 6% of them present only once. This clonotype was observed many times.

The source was whole blood, collected in connection with sensitization to the hapten diphenylcyclopropenone (DPC). This clonotype was obtained from a woman aged 18-29 years with alopecia areata. Some clones in this sample may be carry-over from other donors' samples. The gene calls are TRBV6-6 and TRBJ2-1, with a possible D match to TRBD2 (6 bases). The CDR3 is CASSYGGDGNEQFF. In DNA form, the CDR3 reads TGTGCCAGCAGTTACGGCGGGGATGGGAATGAGCAGTTCTTC.